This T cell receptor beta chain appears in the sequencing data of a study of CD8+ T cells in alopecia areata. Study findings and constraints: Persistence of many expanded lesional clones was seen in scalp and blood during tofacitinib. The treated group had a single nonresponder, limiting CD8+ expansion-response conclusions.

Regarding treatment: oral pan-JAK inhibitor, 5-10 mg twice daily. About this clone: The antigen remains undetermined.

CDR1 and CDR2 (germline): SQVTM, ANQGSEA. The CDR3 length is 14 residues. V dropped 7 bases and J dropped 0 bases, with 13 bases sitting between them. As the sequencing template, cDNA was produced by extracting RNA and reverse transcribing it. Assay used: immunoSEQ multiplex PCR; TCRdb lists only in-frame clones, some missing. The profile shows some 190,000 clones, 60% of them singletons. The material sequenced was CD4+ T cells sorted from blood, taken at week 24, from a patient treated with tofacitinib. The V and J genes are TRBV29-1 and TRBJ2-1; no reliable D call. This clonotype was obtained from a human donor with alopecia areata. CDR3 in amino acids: CSGIQRSSYNEQFF. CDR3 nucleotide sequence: TGCAGCGGCATACAGAGGAGCTCCTACAATGAGCAGTTCTTC.